These T cell receptor beta chains were read from a single sample in a study of CD8 T cells in Susac syndrome. TCRdb re-derived calls from the immunoSEQ multiplex PCR reads in MiXCR, one entry per CDR3 protein. Of 100,000 to 150,000 distinct CDR3 sequences listed, over 85% are singletons. Specimen: CD4+ T cells from PBMCs. All receptors come from a human donor in good health. Each CDR3 is given with its conserved first and last residue. D genes are given only for firm matches. Not every row has a clone size; where given, it reads once, few, many or a size class.

>TRBV10-3|TRBJ1-1|NA|once|13
TGTGCCACGCTGCTAGAGGGGAACACTGAAGCTTTCTTT
CATLLEGNTEAFF
>TRBV6-2/TRBV6-3|TRBJ1-1|NA|NA|14
TGTGCCAGCAGTTCTCTCGTCTTGAACACTGAAGCTTTCTTT
CASSSLVLNTEAFF
>TRBV20-1|TRBJ2-1|NA|NA|15
TGCAGTGCTGAAGGGCGGCGGGATCGCTACAATGAGCAGTTCTTC
CSAEGRRDRYNEQFF
>TRBV19|TRBJ1-5|NA|NA|16
TGTGCCAGTAGTATAGGGGGGGGACGGACTAATCAGCCCCAGCATTTT
CASSIGGGRTNQPQHF
>TRBV2|TRBJ2-1|TRBD2|once|13
TGTGCCAGCCTAGCGGGAGTTGTCAATGAGCAGTTCTTC
CASLAGVVNEQFF
>TRBV7-2|TRBJ2-3|TRBD2|NA|15
TGTGCCAGCAGCTTTGGCGGGAGCTTCACAGATACGCAGTATTTT
CASSFGGSFTDTQYF
>TRBV6-2/TRBV6-3|TRBJ2-7|NA|NA|16
TGTGCCAGCAGTCACCGCCCAGTTGTAAAGGGATCCGAGCAGTACTTC
CASSHRPVVKGSEQYF
>TRBV29-1|TRBJ2-2|NA|NA|13
TGCAGCGTGGAACAGGGGAACACCGGGGAGCTGTTTTTT
CSVEQGNTGELFF
>TRBV29-1|TRBJ2-2|TRBD2|NA|16
TGCAGCGTTCCGACTCGGACTAGCGGGGGGACCGGGGAGCTGTTTTTT
CSVPTRTSGGTGELFF
>TRBV6-5|TRBJ2-7|TRBD1|NA|14
TGTGCCAGCAGGCCGGGACAGGGGGATCGAGAGCAGTACTTC
CASRPGQGDREQYF
>TRBV7-2|TRBJ1-3|NA|NA|13
TGTGCCAGCAGCCTGTCATGGGGAAACACCATATATTTT
CASSLSWGNTIYF
>TRBV2|TRBJ1-1|TRBD1|NA|14
TGTGCCAGCAGTCTACAGGGGCTGAACACTGAAGCTTTCTTT
CASSLQGLNTEAFF
>TRBV20-1|TRBJ1-5|NA|NA|12
TGCAGTGCTACGGGGGCGGATCAGCCCCAGCATTTT
CSATGADQPQHF
>TRBV3-1|TRBJ2-7|NA|NA|15
TGTGCCAGCAGCCAAGGTCCGGGACGGTCCTACGAGCAGTACTTC
CASSQGPGRSYEQYF
>TRBV20-1|TRBJ2-5|NA|NA|13
TGCAGTGCTAGAGATCTCCGCCGGGAGACCCAGTACTTC
CSARDLRRETQYF
>TRBV2|TRBJ2-2|NA|NA|16
TGTGCCAGCAGCCCAACGGACGGATTTAACACCGGGGAGCTGTTTTTT
CASSPTDGFNTGELFF
>TRBV5-1|TRBJ1-1|TRBD1|NA|15
TGCGCCAGCAGCTTGGTCGACAGGGGAGGCACTGAAGCTTTCTTT
CASSLVDRGGTEAFF
>TRBV5-4|TRBJ1-1|NA|NA|14
TGTGCCAGCAGCTTGGCCCGGTCGAACACTGAAGCTTTCTTT
CASSLARSNTEAFF
>TRBV19|TRBJ2-2|TRBD2|NA|16
TGTGCCAGTAGTATAGAGGTAGCGGGAGACACCGGGGAGCTGTTTTTT
CASSIEVAGDTGELFF
>TRBV7-9|TRBJ2-7|TRBD2|NA|13
TGTGCCAGCAGCTCACTAGCGCACTACGAGCAGTACTTC
CASSSLAHYEQYF
>TRBV19|TRBJ2-6|TRBD1|NA|17
TGTGCCAGTAGTCCCCGGACAGGCACCTCTGGGGCCAACGTCCTGACTTTC
CASSPRTGTSGANVLTF
>TRBV2|TRBJ1-4|TRBD1|NA|12
TGTGCCAGCAGGGACAGGGGGGAAAAACTGTTTTTT
CASRDRGEKLFF
>TRBV5-1|TRBJ1-3|NA|NA|13
TGCGCCAGCAGCTTGGACACTGGAAACACCATATATTTT
CASSLDTGNTIYF
>TRBV20-1|TRBJ2-7|NA|NA|13
TGCAGTGCTAGTGTAGGAGGCCCTAACGAGCAGTACTTC
CSASVGGPNEQYF
>TRBV25-1|TRBJ1-2|NA|NA|11
TGTGCCAGCAGTGTGGACTATGGCTACACCTTC
CASSVDYGYTF
>TRBV7-2|TRBJ2-7|TRBD2|NA|16
TGTGCCAGCAGCTTGGGACTAGCGGGAGCCGACTACGAGCAGTACTTC
CASSLGLAGADYEQYF
>TRBV7-9|TRBJ2-6|TRBD1|NA|18
TGTGCCAGCAGCTTCGGGACAGGGCGCCTTGCTGGGGCCAACGTCCTGACTTTC
CASSFGTGRLAGANVLTF
>TRBV29-1|TRBJ2-1|NA|NA|15
TGCAGCGTTGTATTCGTGGGCGAGTCTAGGGTGGAGCAGTTCTTC
CSVVFVGESRVEQFF
>TRBV20-1|TRBJ2-2|TRBD1|NA|14
TGCAGTGCCCCGGACAGGGCTAGCACCGGGGAGCTGTTTTTT
CSAPDRASTGELFF
>TRBV7-9|TRBJ1-5|NA|NA|18
TGTGCCAGCAGCTTAGGGGCTCTTGGGGCCTACGATAATCAGCCCCAGCATTTT
CASSLGALGAYDNQPQHF
>TRBV19|TRBJ1-2|NA|NA|13
TGTGCCAGTAGTAACCGACAGGACTATGGCTACACCTTC
CASSNRQDYGYTF
>TRBV23-1|TRBJ1-2|NA|NA|14
TGCGCCAGCACCTGGGCAGGGACTAACTATGGCTACACCTTC
CASTWAGTNYGYTF
>TRBV7-9|TRBJ2-2|NA|NA|17
TGTGCCAGCAATGGGAAAGCTGGACAGCGATTGGCCGGGGAGCTGTTTTTT
CASNGKAGQRLAGELFF
>TRBV5-5|TRBJ1-2|TRBD1|NA|14
TGTGCCAGCAGTTACGACAGGGCGCTCTATGGCTACACCTTC
CASSYDRALYGYTF
>TRBV30|TRBJ1-1|NA|NA|12
TGTGCCTGGGGTGGAGGAGGGAGGTACGCTTTCTTT
CAWGGGGRYAFF
>TRBV11-2|TRBJ2-2|TRBD2|NA|14
TGTGCCAGCATCGGTAGCGGGAGTACCGGGGAGCTGTTTTTT
CASIGSGSTGELFF
>TRBV9|TRBJ2-1|NA|NA|16
TGTGCCAGCAGCCCCGTCGGAGGGAGCTCCTACAATGAGCAGTTCTTC
CASSPVGGSSYNEQFF
>TRBV12-3/TRBV12-4|TRBJ2-3|NA|NA|13
TGTGCCAGCAATTCCCCGGGCACAGATACGCAGTATTTT
CASNSPGTDTQYF
>TRBV30|TRBJ1-2|NA|NA|14
TGTGCCTGGAGATACAGGAGTTCTAACTATGGCTACACCTTC
CAWRYRSSNYGYTF
>TRBV7-2|TRBJ1-2|NA|NA|14
TGTGCCAGCAGCTTAGGTGGGTCCGCCTATGGCTACACCTTC
CASSLGGSAYGYTF
>TRBV20-1|TRBJ2-5|NA|NA|14
TGCAGTGCTCCAAGCGCAGGGATGGTAGGGACCCAGTACTTC
CSAPSAGMVGTQYF
>TRBV23-1|TRBJ2-7|NA|NA|14
TGCGCCAGCAGTCCCCCGGGACGACGGGTGGGGGAGTACTTC
CASSPPGRRVGEYF
>TRBV10-3|TRBJ2-7|NA|NA|14
TGTGCCATCAGTGACGGGACGGGCTCCTACGAGCAGTACTTC
CAISDGTGSYEQYF
>TRBV6-5|TRBJ2-7|TRBD2|NA|14
TGTGCCAGCAGTTCCCCGGGACTAGCGGGTGAGCAGTACTTC
CASSSPGLAGEQYF